The TCR beta chain described here comes from a study of vaccination effects on CD4 cells after COVID-19. Measured with immunoSEQ multiplex PCR; TCRdb has only the in-frame clones, and not every one. The sample holds 65,000 to 90,000 clones; around 78% are singletons and the top ten take about 10%. Germline CDR1 LGHNA, CDR2 YNFKEQ. The CDR3 contains 17 residues. The V and J ends lost 7 bases and 11 bases respectively, with 27 bases between them. Study-level results: In the late period after vaccination, infection- and vaccine-induced clones contracted markedly.

For this clone: Its target is not known.

CD4+ T cells specific for antigen were expanded with viral peptide pools by the ViraFEST assay before sequencing. Cells that had been cultured for 10 days were the source of isolated CD4+ T cells. Negative nucleocapsid antibody tests before and after vaccination confirmed no previous SARS-CoV-2 infection. Every well got a few million PBMC, which were grown with about 10 IU/ml IL-2 and about 10 ug/ml peptides. This clonotype was obtained from a human donor who received a COVID-19 vaccine. The sequencing here drew on CD4+ T cells from PBMCs cultured with SARS-CoV-2 spike peptides, taken before COVID-19 vaccination. The chain joins TRBV4-2 to TRBJ2-6; no clear D gene. CDR3 sequence: CASTHFHPHKVGHVLTF. CDR3 coding DNA: TGTGCCAGCACCCACTTTCATCCACACAAAGTCGGGCACGTCCTGACTTTC.